A single sample gave rise to the 21 T cell receptor beta chains below, sequenced in a study of read filtering for tumor transcriptome and immune sequencing. This library used 300 to 500 ng RNA and molecular barcoded adaptors spanning alpha/delta and beta/gamma chains. TCRdb used MiXCR to reprocess the reads, holding one entry per CDR3 protein. The repertoire includes about 130,000 distinct CDR3 sequences, about an eighth of them detected once, and around 10% sits in the top ten. The specimen was a population of CD138-negative cells sorted from bone marrow. These receptors were collected from a donor aged 40 or older with multiple myeloma.

This clonotype occurred many times. The chain combines TRBV11-3 with TRBJ2-1; D not certain. Deletions cut 1 base from V and 5 bases from J, with 6 bases between. Germline-derived CDR1 and CDR2 are SGHNT and YENEEA. The CDR3 loop spans 13 amino acids. CDR3 sequence: CASSLARNNEQFF. The CDR3, as DNA: TGTGCCAGCAGCTTAGCACGGAACAATGAGCAGTTCTTC.

In its sample, this clonotype was seen many times. The chain uses TRBV29-1 and TRBJ2-3; D is ambiguous. The CDR3 length is 15 residues. Trimming removed 6 bases at V and 0 bases at J, with 16 bases between. CDR1 SQVTM and CDR2 ANQGSEA come from the germline V gene. The DNA for the CDR3 is TGCAGCGTCCAAACCCTAGGAGCTAGCACAGATACGCAGTATTTT. Protein product: CSVQTLGASTDTQYF.

This clonotype appeared many times. This chain uses TRBV6-6 with TRBJ2-1, with D maybe TRBD2 (7 bases). The CDR3 runs 18 residues. The V end lost 6 bases, the J end lost 0 bases, and 21 bases lay between the germline ends. Germline V gives CDR1 MNHNY, CDR2 SVGAGI (reference sequence). The CDR3 sequence: CASRTGGHRPSSYNEQFF. The CDR3 region has the DNA TGTGCCAGCAGGACGGGGGGCCACCGTCCGAGCTCCTACAATGAGCAGTTCTTC.

This clonotype came up many times. The rearrangement joins TRBV6-5 to TRBJ1-5; no clear D. Per the germline V gene, CDR1 is MNHEY and CDR2 is SVGAGI. The V end was cut by 5 bases, the J end by 1 base, with 15 bases between. CDR3 size: 16 residues. CDR3 sequence (DNA): TGTGCCAGCAGTACCTTAGGAGTGGGGAGCAATCAGCCCCAGCATTTT. Its protein product is CASSTLGVGSNQPQHF.

In its sample, this clonotype was seen many times. The CDR3 sequence is CASKDYSHYEQYF. The CDR3, as DNA: TGTGCCAGCAAGGACTACTCCCACTACGAGCAGTACTTC. The V gene is TRBV6-2 or TRBV6-3, the J gene TRBJ2-7; D may be TRBD2 (6 bases). The V end was cut by 7 bases, the J end by 3 bases, with 13 bases between. This CDR3 is 13 amino acids long. The germline CDR1 and CDR2 sequences are MNHEY and SVGEGT.

With regard to this clonotype: This CDR3 fails to terminate in the conserved phenylalanine or tryptophan, so it likely reflects a read error. The V call is TRBV29-1, the J call TRBJ1-1; possibly TRBD1 for D (5 bases). CDR3 size: 14 residues. Germline V gene lookup returns CDR1 SQVTM and CDR2 ANQGSEA. The CDR3 loop reads CGVEVVPRDTEAFS. CDR3 bases: TGCGGCGTTGAAGTTGTCCCCAGGGACACTGAAGCTTTCTCT.

There are many counts of this clonotype. V usage is TRBV28 and J usage is TRBJ2-5; D gene uncertain. The CDR3 has 11 residues. Germline V CDR1 and CDR2: MDHEN, SYDVKM. The V end was cut by 3 bases, the J end by 5 bases, with 4 bases between. Here the CDR3 DNA reads TGTGCCAGCAGTTTGTATGAGACCCAGTACTTC. Protein sequence: CASSLYETQYF.

Only a few counts were recorded for this clonotype. This chain uses TRBV4-1 with TRBJ2-2, with TRBD1 matching 10 bases. The CDR3 length is 16 residues. After removal of 5 bases from V and 3 bases from J, the junction contained 6 bases not matched to a gene. The V gene's germline CDR1 is MGHRA and CDR2 YSYEKL. The CDR3 DNA reads as TGCGCCAGCAGCAAGACAGGGGGCATCGACACCGGGGAGCTGTTTTTT. Translation: CASSKTGGIDTGELFF.

The chain joins TRBV5-8 to TRBJ2-5, with 8 bases that match TRBD1. Germline V gene data show CDR1 as SGHTS and CDR2 as YDEGEE. This CDR3 has 13 residues. J gave up 4 bases and V 6 bases, and 5 bases lay outside the gene matches. CDR3 bases: TGTGCCAGCAAGGACAGGGTAGGAGAGACCCAGTACTTC. It specifies CASKDRVGETQYF.

There are a few counts of this clonotype. The chain recombines TRBV4-2 with TRBJ2-2; D call uncertain. The V end lost 0 bases, the J end lost 4 bases, and 12 bases lay between the germline ends. The germline V gene encodes CDR1 LGHNA and CDR2 YNFKEQ. CDR3 length: 16 amino acids. In nucleotides, the CDR3 is TGTGCCAGCAGCCAAGATATGTCAACCACCACCGGGGAGCTGTTTTTT. Amino acids: CASSQDMSTTTGELFF.

This clonotype occurred many times. The chain recombines TRBV20-1 with TRBJ2-3, with 12 bases identical to TRBD2. CDR1 and CDR2 from the germline V gene are DFQATT and SNEGSKA (reference sequence). J gave up 9 bases and V 3 bases, and 10 bases lay outside the gene matches. CDR3 length equals 15 residues. The CDR3 protein is CSASFPSGRVETQYF. The CDR3 region has the DNA TGCAGTGCTAGCTTTCCTAGCGGGAGGGTTGAGACGCAGTATTTT.

This clonotype was observed many times. The CDR3 region has the DNA TGTGCCAGCAGCCCCCGGGGGAGCACAGATACGCAGTATTTT. Translation gives CASSPRGSTDTQYF. This rearrangement joins TRBV11-3 to TRBJ2-3; D may be TRBD2 (6 bases). The V gene lost 5 bases and the J gene lost 0 bases, with 9 bases spanning the gap. From germline, CDR1 is SGHNT and CDR2 YENEEA. The CDR3 is 14 residues long.

This clonotype was counted many times. The CDR3 nucleotides are TGCAGTGCCCGAGCCGGGACAGGGACCTACGAGCAGTACTTC. This sequence encodes CSARAGTGTYEQYF. The V and J genes are TRBV20-1 and TRBJ2-7; 9 bases map to TRBD1. CDR1 and CDR2 from the germline V gene are DFQATT and SNEGSKA (reference sequence). The CDR3 covers 14 residues. Unmatched junction bases numbered 8, after V lost 6 bases and J lost 2 bases.

V is TRBV3-1 and J is TRBJ2-5; TRBD1 aligns across 10 bases. Germline V gives CDR1 LGHDT, CDR2 YNNKEL (reference sequence). The CDR3 runs 15 residues. V dropped 1 base and J dropped 5; count of bases not matched to a gene: 4. The CDR3 coding sequence is TGTGCCAGCAGCCAAGTCCCGGGACAGGGGGAGACCCAGTACTTC. This translates into CASSQVPGQGETQYF.

Ten or more counts support this clonotype. The rearrangement uses TRBV10-3 and TRBJ2-3; D gene unclear. This CDR3 spans 13 amino acids. Germline values: CDR1 ENHRY, CDR2 SYGVKD. V was clipped by 3 bases and J by 2 bases, with 6 bases between them. CDR3 sequence (DNA): TGTGCCATCAGTGACGGGTCCACAGATACGCAGTATTTT. Its protein product is CAISDGSTDTQYF.

This clonotype was seen a handful of times. This chain connects TRBV28 to TRBJ1-2; 8 bases are a match to TRBD1. V lost 5 bases to trimming and J lost 0 bases; unmatched junction nucleotides: 8. The CDR3 runs 16 residues. The V gene's germline CDR1 is MDHEN and CDR2 SYDVKM. The CDR3 DNA reads as TGTGCCAGCAGTAGCACCGGGACAGGTCCTAACTATGGCTACACCTTC. This translates into CASSSTGTGPNYGYTF.

This clonotype was counted at least ten times. The chain combines TRBV5-1 with TRBJ1-1; possible D gene TRBD1, 5 bases. Germline CDR1 and CDR2: SGHRS and YFSETQ. There are 14 residues in the CDR3. V lost 0 bases, J lost 6 bases, and 12 bases lay in between. The CDR3 coding sequence is TGCGCCAGCAGCTTGGCCGGCCAAGGGGCTGAAGCTTTCTTT. This codes for CASSLAGQGAEAFF.

This chain joins TRBV7-9 and TRBJ2-5, with 7 bases matching TRBD1. The V gene's germline CDR1 is SEHNR and CDR2 FQNEAQ (reference sequence). With V trimmed by 1 base and J by 5 bases, 13 bases remained unmatched. This CDR3 spans 17 amino acids. The CDR3 reads CASSLGVGQDRRETQYF. DNA for the CDR3: TGTGCCAGCAGCTTAGGGGTGGGCCAGGACAGGCGCGAGACCCAGTACTTC. Looking up the rest from reference TRBV7-9 and TRBJ2-5 gives the full variable domain: DTGVSQNPRHKITKRGQNVTFRCDPISEHNRLYWYRQTLGQGPEFLTYFQNEAQLEKSRLLSDRFSAERPKGSFSTLEIQRTEQGDSAMYLCASSLGVGQDRRETQYFGPGTRLLVL.

Written as DNA, the CDR3 is TGTGCCAGCAGCGTAGGGACAGATCAGCCCCAGCATTTT. It codes for CASSVGTDQPQHF. The chain links TRBV9 to TRBJ1-5; D might be TRBD1 (6 bases). Trimming removed 0 bases at V and 5 bases at J, with 6 bases between. The CDR3 contains 13 residues. Germline loops: CDR1 SGDLS, CDR2 YYNGEE.

Of note for this clonotype: A read error may be the cause here, since a much bigger clone is one base away. Likely a read error: the CDR3 ends without its conserved phenylalanine or tryptophan. CDR3 region: CASSLVTGANVLTL. In DNA form, the CDR3 reads TGTGCCAGCAGTCTTGTCACTGGGGCCAACGTCCTGACTCTC. The genes are TRBV28 and TRBJ2-6; D not certain. V dropped 5 bases and J dropped 2 bases, with 7 bases sitting between them. From germline, CDR1 is MDHEN and CDR2 SYDVKM. This CDR3 has 14 amino acids.

In this sample, this clonotype turned up many times. CDR3 in DNA: TGTGCCACCGGGAACACTGAAGCTTTCTTT. This encodes CATGNTEAFF. The chain uses TRBV6-5 and TRBJ1-1; unclear D gene. Between the trimmed V and J ends, which lost 10 bases and 1 base, there was a span of 4 bases. Per germline, CDR1 MNHEY and CDR2 SVGAGI. CDR3 size: 10 residues.